These T cell receptor beta chains were read from a single sample in a study of vaccination and CD4 T cells after COVID-19. These receptors lack a known antigen. Via MiXCR, TCRdb re-called the PCR reads, giving one row per CDR3 protein. The table lists approximately 12,000 distinct CDR3 sequences, around 64% of them singletons. The sequenced sample was CD4+ T cells from blood, cultured in vitro, obtained before SARS-CoV-2 vaccination. These receptors originate from a human donor who had recovered from COVID-19. Both conserved end residues are part of each CDR3. Expanded clones get a size class; other rows say once, few or many, or leave the size out.

v_gene	abundance	j_gene	CDR3aa
TRBV4-3	once	TRBJ2-7	CASSQGIAGTYEQYF
TRBV18	-	TRBJ2-5	CASSPGPGRETQYF
TRBV28	-	TRBJ1-3	CASSTPGRGSGNTIYF
TRBV6-2/TRBV6-3	-	TRBJ1-1	CASSGDGPVNTEAFF
TRBV4-3	-	TRBJ1-5	CASSQDLSRGNQPQHF
TRBV7-6	-	TRBJ2-7	CASSRGVIPETYEQYF
TRBV5-1	-	TRBJ1-3	CASSYEPWGPSGNTIYF
TRBV19	-	TRBJ2-3	CASGTSGSTDTQYF
TRBV28	-	TRBJ1-2	CASRETVYGYTF
TRBV5-4	-	TRBJ1-2	CASSLDGSYGYTF
TRBV6-1	-	TRBJ1-2	CASRLGGSYGYTF
TRBV10-3	-	TRBJ2-7	CAISVQGDEQYF
TRBV15	-	TRBJ1-2	CATSRDYRVTGYTF
TRBV20-1	-	TRBJ1-1	CSANGVTSEAFF
TRBV6-1	-	TRBJ2-1	CASRKSGGPFYEQFF
TRBV7-9	-	TRBJ1-2	CATDWGGGYTF
TRBV7-3	-	TRBJ2-3	CASSLNSDTDTQYF
TRBV7-6	few	TRBJ2-2	CASSLAGDRGVGGELFF
TRBV20-1	once	TRBJ2-5	CSASNAAGGFEETQYF
TRBV7-3	few	TRBJ2-2	CASSLGIQRELFF
TRBV20-1	-	TRBJ2-7	CSARDPTVYEQYF
TRBV7-8	few	TRBJ1-5	CASSLISHGTGDQPQHF
TRBV7-2	-	TRBJ1-3	CASSPGGTGNTIYF
TRBV6-2/TRBV6-3	-	TRBJ2-7	CASISAGGGYEQYF
TRBV5-4	-	TRBJ1-1	CASSLVGMNTEAFF
TRBV19	-	TRBJ1-5	CASSGLRDRGRLDQPQHF
TRBV2	-	TRBJ1-5	CASSGESYQPQHF
TRBV27	few	TRBJ1-6	CASKPTGETSPLHF
TRBV7-2	few	TRBJ1-5	CASSSGLGQPQHF
TRBV20-1	few	TRBJ1-3	CSAAAGTSGNTIYF
TRBV7-3	-	TRBJ1-1	CASSLGRQNTEAFF
TRBV12-3/TRBV12-4	-	TRBJ1-5	CASSQNDPGPQHF
TRBV6-1	-	TRBJ2-7	CASSPVGGRAEQYF
TRBV2	-	TRBJ2-1	CASADGGSSYNEQFF
TRBV20-1	-	TRBJ1-5	CSARAYLERGSNQPQHF
TRBV19	few	TRBJ1-2	CASSPAGGRGYGYTF
TRBV25-1	once	TRBJ2-6	CASSAKDNYSGANVLTF
TRBV15	-	TRBJ2-1	CATSSMLAGIDNEQFF
TRBV27	-	TRBJ1-1	CASSRADRSNTEAFF
TRBV6-1	few	TRBJ2-1	CASSPTSGSYNEQFF
TRBV6-1	-	TRBJ2-5	CASSEGLAIQETQYF
TRBV28	once	TRBJ2-7	CASSSGGGIPYEQYF
TRBV4-1	-	TRBJ2-2	CASSQGQGAQVRELFF
TRBV20-1	-	TRBJ2-3	CSASGRGRTDTQSF
TRBV20-1	once	TRBJ2-3	CSQIGQGVTDTQYF
TRBV6-1	once	TRBJ2-6	CASSTGTGANVLTF
TRBV5-4	-	TRBJ2-7	CASSLTGSHEQYF
TRBV27	-	TRBJ2-2	CASSLYQSGELFF
TRBV7-2	-	TRBJ2-6	CASSSGPGTGANVLTF
TRBV18	-	TRBJ2-5	CASSGTIQETQYF
TRBV7-2	-	TRBJ1-1	CASSLGWVNTEAFF
TRBV7-9	-	TRBJ2-5	CASSIQGSRETQYF
TRBV2	few	TRBJ1-2	CASSVSVNYGYTF
TRBV12-3/TRBV12-4	-	TRBJ2-5	CASSLIAGETQYF
TRBV11-3	large	TRBJ2-2	CASGRIDTGELFF
TRBV6-2/TRBV6-3	-	TRBJ2-5	CASSRASTAQETQYF
TRBV27	-	TRBJ2-2	CASTSGGPYGTGELFF
TRBV28	-	TRBJ2-5	CASSATGKETQYF
TRBV20-1	-	TRBJ1-1	CSASPNRDTPTTFF